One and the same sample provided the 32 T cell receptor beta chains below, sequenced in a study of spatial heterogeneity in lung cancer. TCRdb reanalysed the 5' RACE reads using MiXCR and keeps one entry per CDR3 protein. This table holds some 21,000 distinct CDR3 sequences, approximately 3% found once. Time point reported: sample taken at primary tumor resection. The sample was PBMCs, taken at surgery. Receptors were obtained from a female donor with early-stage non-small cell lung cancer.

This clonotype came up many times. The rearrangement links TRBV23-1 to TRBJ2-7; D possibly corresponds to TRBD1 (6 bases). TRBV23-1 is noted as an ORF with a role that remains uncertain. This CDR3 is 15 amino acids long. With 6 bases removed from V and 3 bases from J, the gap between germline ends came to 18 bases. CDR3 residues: CASRQDRILSYEQYF. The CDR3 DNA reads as TGCGCCAGCAGACAGGACAGAATACTAAGCTACGAGCAGTACTTC.

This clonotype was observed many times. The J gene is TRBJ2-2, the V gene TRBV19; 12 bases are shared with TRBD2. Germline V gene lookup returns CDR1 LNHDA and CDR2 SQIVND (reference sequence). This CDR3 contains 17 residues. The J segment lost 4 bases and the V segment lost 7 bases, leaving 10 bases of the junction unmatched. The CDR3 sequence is CASTRTSGIESTGELFF. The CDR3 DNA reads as TGTGCCAGTACACGGACTAGCGGGATAGAAAGCACCGGGGAGCTGTTTTTT.

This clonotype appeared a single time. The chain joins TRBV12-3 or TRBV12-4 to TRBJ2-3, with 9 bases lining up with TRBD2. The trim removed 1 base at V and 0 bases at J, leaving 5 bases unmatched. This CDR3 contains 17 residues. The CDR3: CASSLVWTSVSTDTQYF. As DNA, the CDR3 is TGTGCCAGCAGTTTAGTTTGGACTAGCGTGAGCACAGATACGCAGTATTTT.

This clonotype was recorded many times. The CDR3 region is CASSREHNQPQHF. In nucleotides, the CDR3 is TGCGCCAGCAGCCGGGAACACAATCAGCCCCAGCATTTT. The chain uses TRBV4-1 and TRBJ1-5; the D is unclear. This CDR3 comprises 13 residues. Germline V CDR1 and CDR2: MGHRA, YSYEKL. V gave up 4 bases and J gave up 3 bases, with 7 bases separating them.

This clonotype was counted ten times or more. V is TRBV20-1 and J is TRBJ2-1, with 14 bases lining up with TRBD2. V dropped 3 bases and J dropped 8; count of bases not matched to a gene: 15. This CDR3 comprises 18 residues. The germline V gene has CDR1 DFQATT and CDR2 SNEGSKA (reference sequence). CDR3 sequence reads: CSASGPTSGRALADEQFF. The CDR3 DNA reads TGCAGTGCTAGCGGGCCGACTAGCGGGAGGGCCTTAGCCGATGAGCAGTTCTTC.

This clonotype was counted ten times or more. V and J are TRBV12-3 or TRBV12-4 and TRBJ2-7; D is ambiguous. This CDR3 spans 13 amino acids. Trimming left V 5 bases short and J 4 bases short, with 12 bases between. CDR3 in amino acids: CASSPTHQYEQYF. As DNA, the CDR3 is TGTGCCAGCAGTCCAACCCATCAATACGAGCAGTACTTC.

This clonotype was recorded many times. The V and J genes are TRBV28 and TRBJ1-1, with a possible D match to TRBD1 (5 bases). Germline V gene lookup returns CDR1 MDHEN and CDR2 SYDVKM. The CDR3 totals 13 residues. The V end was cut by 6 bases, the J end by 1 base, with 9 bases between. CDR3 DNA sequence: TGTGCCAGCAGACTGACAGCGAACACTGAAGCTTTCTTT. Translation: CASRLTANTEAFF.

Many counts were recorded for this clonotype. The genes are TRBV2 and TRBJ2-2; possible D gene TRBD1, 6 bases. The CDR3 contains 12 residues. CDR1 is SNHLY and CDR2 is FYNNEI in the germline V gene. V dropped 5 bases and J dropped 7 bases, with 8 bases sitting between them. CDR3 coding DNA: TGTGCCAGCAGTATACAGGGCGGGGAGCTGTTTTTT. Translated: CASSIQGGELFF.

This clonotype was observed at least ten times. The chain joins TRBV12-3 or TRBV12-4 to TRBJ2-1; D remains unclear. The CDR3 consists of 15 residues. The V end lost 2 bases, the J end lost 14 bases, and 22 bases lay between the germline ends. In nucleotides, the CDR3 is TGTGCCAGCAGTTTATGGGCCTCGCAAGGTGGTTTGGAGTTCTTC. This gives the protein CASSLWASQGGLEFF.

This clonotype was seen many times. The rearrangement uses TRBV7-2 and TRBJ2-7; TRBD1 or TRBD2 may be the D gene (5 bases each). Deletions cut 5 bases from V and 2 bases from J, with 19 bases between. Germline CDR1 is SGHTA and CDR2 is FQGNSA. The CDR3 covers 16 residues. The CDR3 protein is CASSLLSGTEPYEQYF. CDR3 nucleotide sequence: TGTGCCAGCAGCCTCTTATCCGGGACGGAGCCCTACGAGCAGTACTTC.

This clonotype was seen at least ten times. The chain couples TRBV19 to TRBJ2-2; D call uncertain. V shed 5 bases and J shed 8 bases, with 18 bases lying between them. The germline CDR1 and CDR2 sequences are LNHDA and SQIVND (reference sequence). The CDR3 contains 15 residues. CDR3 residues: CASSYITRTSGELFF. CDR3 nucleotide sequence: TGTGCCAGTAGTTATATAACTCGGACGTCGGGGGAGCTGTTTTTT.

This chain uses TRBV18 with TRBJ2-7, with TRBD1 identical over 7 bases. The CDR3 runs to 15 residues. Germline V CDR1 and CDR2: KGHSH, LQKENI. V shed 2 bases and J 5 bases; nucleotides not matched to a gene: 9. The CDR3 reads CASSPMPGQRHEQYF. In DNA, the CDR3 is TGTGCCAGCTCACCAATGCCGGGACAGCGCCACGAGCAGTACTTC.

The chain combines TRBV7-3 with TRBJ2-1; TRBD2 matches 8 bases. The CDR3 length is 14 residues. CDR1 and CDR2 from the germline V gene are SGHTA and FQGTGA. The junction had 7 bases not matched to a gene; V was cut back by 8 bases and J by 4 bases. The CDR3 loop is CASSLSGSYNEQFF. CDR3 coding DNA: TGTGCCAGCTCCCTCAGCGGGAGTTACAATGAGCAGTTCTTC.

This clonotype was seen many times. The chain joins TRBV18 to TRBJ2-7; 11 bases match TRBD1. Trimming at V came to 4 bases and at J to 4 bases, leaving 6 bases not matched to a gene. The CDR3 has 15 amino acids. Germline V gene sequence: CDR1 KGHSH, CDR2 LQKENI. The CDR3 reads CASSLGQGAGYEQYF. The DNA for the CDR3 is TGTGCCAGCTCACTCGGACAGGGGGCGGGTTACGAGCAGTACTTC.

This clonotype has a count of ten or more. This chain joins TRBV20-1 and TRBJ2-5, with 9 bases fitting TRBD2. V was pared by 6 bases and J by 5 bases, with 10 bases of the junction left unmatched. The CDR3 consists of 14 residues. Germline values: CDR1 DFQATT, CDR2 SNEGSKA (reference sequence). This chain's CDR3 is CSARFGTSSETQYF. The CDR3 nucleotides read TGCAGTGCAAGGTTCGGGACTAGCAGCGAGACCCAGTACTTC.

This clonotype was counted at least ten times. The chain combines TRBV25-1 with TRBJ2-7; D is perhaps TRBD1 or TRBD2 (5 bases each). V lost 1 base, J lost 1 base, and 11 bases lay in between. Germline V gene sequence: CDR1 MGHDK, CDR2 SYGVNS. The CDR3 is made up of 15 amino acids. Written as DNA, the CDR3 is TGTGCCAGCAGTGAATGGGGCCGGGATTCCTACGAGCAGTACTTC. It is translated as CASSEWGRDSYEQYF.

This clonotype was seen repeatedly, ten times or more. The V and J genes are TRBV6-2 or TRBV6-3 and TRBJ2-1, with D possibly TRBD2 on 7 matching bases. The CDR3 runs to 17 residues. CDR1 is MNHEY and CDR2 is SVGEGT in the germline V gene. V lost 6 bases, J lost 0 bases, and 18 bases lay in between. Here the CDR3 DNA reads TGTGCCAGCAGCCCCAGGGGACTATCAGTCTCCTACAATGAGCAGTTCTTC. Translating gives CASSPRGLSVSYNEQFF.

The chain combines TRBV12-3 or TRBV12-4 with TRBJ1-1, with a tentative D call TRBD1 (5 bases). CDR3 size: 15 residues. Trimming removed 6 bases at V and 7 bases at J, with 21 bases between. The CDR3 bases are TGTGCCAGCAGCCCCAGGGATACGAGGTCGGGTGAAGCTTTCTTT. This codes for CASSPRDTRSGEAFF.

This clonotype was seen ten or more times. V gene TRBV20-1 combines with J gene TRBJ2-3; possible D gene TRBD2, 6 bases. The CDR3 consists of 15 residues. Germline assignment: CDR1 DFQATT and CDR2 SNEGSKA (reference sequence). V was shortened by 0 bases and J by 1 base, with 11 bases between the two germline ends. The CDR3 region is CSARDRASGTDTQYF. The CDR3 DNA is TGCAGTGCTAGAGATCGCGCTAGCGGCACAGATACGCAGTATTTT.

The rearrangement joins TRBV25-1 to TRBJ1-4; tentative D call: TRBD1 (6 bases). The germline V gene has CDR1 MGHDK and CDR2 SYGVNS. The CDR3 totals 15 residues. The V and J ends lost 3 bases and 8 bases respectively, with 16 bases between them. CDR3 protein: CASSDQPPTGEKLFF. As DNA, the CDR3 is TGTGCCAGCAGTGACCAACCTCCGACAGGCGAAAAACTGTTTTTT.

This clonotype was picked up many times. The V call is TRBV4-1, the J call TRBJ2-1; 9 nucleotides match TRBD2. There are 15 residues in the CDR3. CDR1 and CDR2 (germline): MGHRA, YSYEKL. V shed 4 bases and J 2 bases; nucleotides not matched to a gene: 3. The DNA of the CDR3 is TGCGCCAGCAGCCTCAGGACTAGCGCCTACAATGAGCAGTTCTTC. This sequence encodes CASSLRTSAYNEQFF.

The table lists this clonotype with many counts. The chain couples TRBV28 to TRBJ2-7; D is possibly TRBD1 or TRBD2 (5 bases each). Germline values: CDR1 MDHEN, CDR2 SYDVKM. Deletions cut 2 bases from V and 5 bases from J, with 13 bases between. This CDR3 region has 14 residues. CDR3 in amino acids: CASSLGTAFDEQYF. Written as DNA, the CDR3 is TGTGCCAGCAGTTTAGGGACCGCTTTCGACGAGCAGTACTTC.

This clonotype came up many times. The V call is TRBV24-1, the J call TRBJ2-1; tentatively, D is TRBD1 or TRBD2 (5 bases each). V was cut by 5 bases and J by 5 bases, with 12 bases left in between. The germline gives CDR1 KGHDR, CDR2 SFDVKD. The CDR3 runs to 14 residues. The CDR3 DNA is TGTGCCACCAGTGCCGGGACCACCAACAATGAGCAGTTCTTC. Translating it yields CATSAGTTNNEQFF.

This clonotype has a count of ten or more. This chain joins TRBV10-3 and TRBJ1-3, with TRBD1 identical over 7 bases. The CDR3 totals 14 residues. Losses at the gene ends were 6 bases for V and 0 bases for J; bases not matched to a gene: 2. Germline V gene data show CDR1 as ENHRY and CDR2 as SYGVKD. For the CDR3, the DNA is TGTGCCATCAGAGCAGGGGGCTCTGGAAACACCATATATTTT. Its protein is CAIRAGGSGNTIYF.

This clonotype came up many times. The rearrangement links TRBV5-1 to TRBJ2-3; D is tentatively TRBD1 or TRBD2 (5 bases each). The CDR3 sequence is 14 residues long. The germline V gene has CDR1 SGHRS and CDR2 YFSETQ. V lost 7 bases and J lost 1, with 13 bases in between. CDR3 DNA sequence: TGCGCCAGCGGGGGTGGACTCCGCACAGATACGCAGTATTTT. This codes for CASGGGLRTDTQYF.

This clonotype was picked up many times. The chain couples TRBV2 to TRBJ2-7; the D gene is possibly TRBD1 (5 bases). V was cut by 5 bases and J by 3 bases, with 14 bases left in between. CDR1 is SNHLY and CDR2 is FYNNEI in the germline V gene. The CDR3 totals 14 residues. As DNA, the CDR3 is TGTGCCAGCAGTCCCAGGGAACCCATCTACGAGCAGTACTTC. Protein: CASSPREPIYEQYF.

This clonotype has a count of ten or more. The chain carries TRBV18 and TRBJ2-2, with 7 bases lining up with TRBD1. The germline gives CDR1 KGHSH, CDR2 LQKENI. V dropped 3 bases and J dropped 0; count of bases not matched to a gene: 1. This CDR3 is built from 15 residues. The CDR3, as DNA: TGTGCCAGCTCACCCGGGACAGCGAACACCGGGGAGCTGTTTTTT. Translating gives CASSPGTANTGELFF.

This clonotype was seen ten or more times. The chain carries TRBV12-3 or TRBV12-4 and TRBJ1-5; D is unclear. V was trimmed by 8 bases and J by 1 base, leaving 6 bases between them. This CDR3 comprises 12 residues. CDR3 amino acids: CASRRSNQPQHF. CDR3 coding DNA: TGTGCCAGCCGTCGGAGCAATCAGCCCCAGCATTTT.

The CDR3 is CASSRGLSGANVLTF. As DNA, the CDR3 is TGTGCCAGCAGTCGGGGCCTCTCTGGGGCCAACGTCCTGACTTTC. The chain is built from TRBV2 and TRBJ2-6; D assignment may be TRBD1 or TRBD2 (5 bases each). Trimming stripped 5 bases from V and 0 bases from J, with 8 bases between. The CDR3 sequence is 15 residues long. Per the germline V gene, CDR1 is SNHLY and CDR2 is FYNNEI.

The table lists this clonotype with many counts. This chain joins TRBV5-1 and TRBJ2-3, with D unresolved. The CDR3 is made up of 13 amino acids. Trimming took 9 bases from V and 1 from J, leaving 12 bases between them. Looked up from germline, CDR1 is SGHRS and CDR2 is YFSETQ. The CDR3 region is CATSDGGTDTQYF. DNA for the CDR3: TGCGCCACCTCGGACGGAGGCACAGATACGCAGTATTTT.

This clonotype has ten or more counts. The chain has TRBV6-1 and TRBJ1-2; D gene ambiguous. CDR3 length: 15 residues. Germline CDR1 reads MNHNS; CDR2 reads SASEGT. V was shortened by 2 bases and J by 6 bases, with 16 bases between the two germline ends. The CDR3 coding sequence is TGTGCCAGCAGTGAATTATCCGTCTCGACAAATGGCTACACCTTC. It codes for CASSELSVSTNGYTF.

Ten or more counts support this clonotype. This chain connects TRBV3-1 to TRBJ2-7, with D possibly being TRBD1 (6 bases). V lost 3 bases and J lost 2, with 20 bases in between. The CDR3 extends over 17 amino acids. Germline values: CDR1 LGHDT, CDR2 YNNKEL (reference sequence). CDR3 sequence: CASSHPAGQPPPYEQYF. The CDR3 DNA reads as TGTGCCAGCAGCCACCCAGCAGGACAGCCCCCACCCTACGAGCAGTACTTC.